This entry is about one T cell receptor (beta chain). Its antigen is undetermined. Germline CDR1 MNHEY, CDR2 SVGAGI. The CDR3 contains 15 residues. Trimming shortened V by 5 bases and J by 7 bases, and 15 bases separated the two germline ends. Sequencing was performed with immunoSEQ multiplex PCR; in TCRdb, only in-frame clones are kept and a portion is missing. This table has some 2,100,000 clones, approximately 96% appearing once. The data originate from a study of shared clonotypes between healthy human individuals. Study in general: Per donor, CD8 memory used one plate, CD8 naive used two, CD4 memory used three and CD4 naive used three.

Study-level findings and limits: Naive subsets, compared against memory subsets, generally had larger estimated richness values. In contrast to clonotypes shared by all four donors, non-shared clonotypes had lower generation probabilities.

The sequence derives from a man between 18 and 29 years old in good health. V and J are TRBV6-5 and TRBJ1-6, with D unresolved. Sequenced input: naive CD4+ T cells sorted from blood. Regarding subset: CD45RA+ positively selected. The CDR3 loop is CASSPTASGNSPLHF. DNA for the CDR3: TGTGCCAGCAGTCCTACGGCGAGCGGCAATTCACCCCTCCACTTT.